This T cell receptor beta chain came from a study of T cell changes during pregnancy in multiple sclerosis. The protocol was immunoSEQ multiplex PCR, while the TCRdb copy is restricted to in-frame clones and leaves out a portion. The profile shows around 58,000 clones, 91% of them singletons. This CDR3 region has 12 residues. Trimming shortened V by 1 base and J by 10 bases, and 10 bases separated the two germline ends. Germline CDR1 is SGHVS and CDR2 is FNYEAQ. Sequencing was performed on peripheral blood, taken before pregnancy. This receptor was identified in a female donor with multiple sclerosis, enrolled in a pregnancy study. The rearrangement uses TRBV7-6 and TRBJ1-1, with a weak D call TRBD1 (6 bases). The CDR3 protein is CASSLGGPGAFF. CDR3 DNA sequence: TGTGCCAGCAGCTTAGGGGGGCCGGGAGCTTTCTTT.